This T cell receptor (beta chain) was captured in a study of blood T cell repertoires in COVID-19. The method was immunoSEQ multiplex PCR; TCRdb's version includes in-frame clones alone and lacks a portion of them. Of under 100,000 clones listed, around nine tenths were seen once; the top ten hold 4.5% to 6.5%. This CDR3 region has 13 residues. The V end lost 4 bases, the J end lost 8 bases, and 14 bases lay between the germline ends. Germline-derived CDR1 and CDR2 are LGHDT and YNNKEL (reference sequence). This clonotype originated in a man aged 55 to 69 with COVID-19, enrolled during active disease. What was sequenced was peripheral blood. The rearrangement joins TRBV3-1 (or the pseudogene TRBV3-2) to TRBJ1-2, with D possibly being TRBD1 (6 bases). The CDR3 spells CASSRRQVRGYTF. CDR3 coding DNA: TGTGCCAGCAGCCGAAGACAGGTCCGGGGCTACACCTTC.